This TCR beta chain was sequenced for a study of cytomegalovirus exposure and HLA in healthy donors. Note on this clone: The antigen remains undetermined.

Trimming took 6 bases from V and 0 from J; bases not matched to a gene: 5. Germline assignment: CDR1 WSHSY and CDR2 SAAADI. The CDR3 is 14 amino acids. Study findings and constraints: A later analysis linked 15,000 to 20,000 TCR beta sequences to HLA alleles at 0.05 false discovery rate. Most CMV-associated TCR beta chains appeared HLA-restricted in a later analysis. Both high specificity and high sensitivity reportedly marked the classifier's diagnosis of cytomegalovirus status.

It was with 60 Vbeta and 13 Jbeta primers that the PCR ran. Sequenced by immunoSEQ multiplex PCR; TCRdb stores in-frame clones only, minus some. The sample includes 95,000 to 150,000 clones, roughly 76% seen only once; the top ten take roughly 13%. This sequence was found in an older woman in good health and CMV-seropositive. This sequence joins TRBV10-2 and TRBJ2-7; 7 bases are a match to TRBD1. The specimen was PBMCs. In DNA, the CDR3 is TGCGCCAGCAGGCTCGGGACAGCCTCCTACGAGCAGTACTTC. This translates into CASRLGTASYEQYF.